These T cell receptor beta chains were read from a single sample in a study of neoadjuvant anti-PD-1 for oral cavity cancer. This table comes from immunoSEQ multiplex PCR, and its TCRdb copy is limited to in-frame clones, with some not included. The sample includes 84,000 or so clones, around 80% of them seen just once. Here the sequenced sample was PBMCs, taken before nivolumab (anti-PD-1) treatment. These receptors came from a person aged 35 to 85 with oral cavity squamous cell carcinoma. CDR3s include the opening cysteine and the closing phenylalanine or tryptophan.

v_gene | CDR3aa
TRBV19 | CASSTIWGPSDTGELFF
TRBV15 | CATSRDPGGLDEQFF
TRBV10-3 | CAIRGQEVGYGYTF
TRBV30 | CAWSAYDREGHQPQHF
TRBV5-6 | CASSPSRDSLVNPGELFF
TRBV25-1 | CASSDGGQGAGKLFF
TRBV14 | CASSHREAQYF
TRBV5-1 | CASSITAGTSGTGELFF
TRBV6-5 | CASSPTRRVYGYTF
TRBV5-4 | CASSLAAGLNGEQFF
TRBV4-1 | CASSQNLLYNEQFF
TRBV6-6 | CASTTGGNQPQHF
TRBV10-3 | CAIRTLSGGESYEQYF
TRBV13 | CASSLGASRVGTDTQYF
TRBV19 | CATTTGQGNYGYTF
TRBV7-9 | CASQEGGFIYGYTF
TRBV5-6 | CASSWGRANWGYTF
TRBV6-5 | CASSSTGLRHEQYF
TRBV6-1 | CASSERAPNTEAFF
TRBV13 | CASSLAYTGTAKNIQYF
TRBV6-5 | CASSYSLAGGGETQYF
TRBV30 | CAWSDNGFQPQHF
TRBV11-1 | CASSLAKLHAKETQYF
TRBV14 | CASSQDLWTGANYGYTF
TRBV2 | CASSVQGLETQYF
TRBV25-1 | CASMRGRNEQFF
TRBV7-9 | CASSRDGQNTEAFF
TRBV5-8 | CASSSQGAKNIQYF
TRBV29-1 | CSVSGSFGTDTQYF
TRBV2 | CASTFEAVGEQYF
TRBV30 | CAWLRQAAQETQYF
TRBV2 | CASSALGELFF
TRBV5-8 | CASSLSTGTQYF
TRBV7-9 | CASSLGATNEKLFF
TRBV13 | CASSPWGGSSGYTF
TRBV7-9 | CASSPFTGDYGYTF
TRBV2 | CASSPGGATGELFF
TRBV10-1 | CASSDPGGNTQYF
TRBV2 | CASSDRERGDYEQYF
TRBV7-2 | CASSLLASGNTGELFF
TRBV4-2 | CASSQRGLAGDSYNEQFF
TRBV13 | CASSLSTSGTYNEQFF
TRBV9 | CASSEGVNYGYTF
TRBV2 | CASSAGTESLSSDYTF
TRBV30 | CAWSVSRGINQPQHF
TRBV28 | CASSLKQLMGNTIYF
TRBV28 | CASSRDRVQETQYF
TRBV6-6 | CATAGAQGETQYF
TRBV5-8 | CASNQDQATGELFF
TRBV27 | CASRPGQRAGELFF
TRBV11-3 | CASSLNSKNIQYF
TRBV5-1 | CASSLDLGAGGQETQYF
TRBV11-2 | CASSFPSGANVLTF
TRBV5-6 | CASSPTLAGDNNEQFF
TRBV6-5 | CASRNRDRYEKLFF
TRBV6-5 | CASSYGGSSYNEQFF
TRBV10-3 | CALGGGPGANEQFF
TRBV5-1 | CASSLVAGRQETQYF